These 23 T cell receptor beta chains were all obtained from the same sample, sequenced in a study of T cell changes during pregnancy in multiple sclerosis. Sequenced by immunoSEQ multiplex PCR; TCRdb stores in-frame clones only, minus some. The table includes 55,000 to 70,000 clones, 70% to 90% detected once. The sample here was peripheral blood, taken in the first trimester of pregnancy. These receptors all come from a female donor with multiple sclerosis, enrolled in a pregnancy study.

The V gene is TRBV9, the J gene TRBJ2-1, with 7 bases aligning to TRBD2. The junction had 10 bases not matched to a gene; V was cut back by 6 bases and J by 7 bases. Germline loops: CDR1 SGDLS, CDR2 YYNGEE. The CDR3 runs to 14 residues. CDR3 DNA: TGTGCCAGCAACGCCGGAACTAGCGCGAATGAGCAGTTCTTC. It yields the protein CASNAGTSANEQFF. Full variable domain (missing parts from reference TRBV9 and TRBJ2-1): DSGVTQTPKHLITATGQRVTLRCSPRSGDLSVYWYQQSLDQGLQFLIQYYNGEERAKGNILERFSAQQFPDLHSELNLSSLELGDSALYFCASNAGTSANEQFFGPGTRLTVL.

The count of this clone is one. The genes are TRBV5-6 and TRBJ1-4, with 9 bases aligning to TRBD1. V was pared by 0 bases and J by 8 bases, with 8 bases of the junction left unmatched. Germline V CDR1 and CDR2: SGHDT, YYEEEE. The length of the CDR3 is 16 residues. The CDR3 protein is CASSLEGQGLAEKLFF. DNA of the CDR3: TGTGCCAGCAGCTTGGAGGGACAGGGACTAGCGGAAAAACTGTTTTTT.

The J gene is TRBJ1-5, the V gene TRBV10-1, with D possibly matching TRBD1 (5 bases). The CDR3 runs 13 residues. Trimming pared 4 bases from V and 9 bases from J, leaving 13 bases between. CDR1 and CDR2 from the germline V gene are WNHNN and SYGVQD (reference sequence). Here the CDR3 reads CASSAQGKGPQHF. CDR3 in DNA: TGCGCCAGCAGTGCCCAGGGTAAAGGGCCCCAGCATTTT.

The chain joins TRBV7-3 to TRBJ2-3; 8 bases are shared with TRBD1. This CDR3 comprises 15 residues. Trimming removed 4 bases from V and 2 bases from J; junction bases left unmatched: 5. The V gene's germline CDR1 is SGHTA and CDR2 FQGTGA. This CDR3 reads CASSSTGENTDTQYF. In DNA form, the CDR3 reads TGTGCCAGCAGCTCGACAGGGGAAAACACAGATACGCAGTATTTT.

The chain combines TRBV2 with TRBJ1-1, with 9 bases matching TRBD1. Germline V gene sequence: CDR1 SNHLY, CDR2 FYNNEI. The length of the CDR3 is 15 residues. J lost 4 bases, V lost 3 bases, and 6 bases had no gene match. CDR3 residues: CASSEGDRAGTEAFF. The CDR3 nucleotides are TGTGCCAGCAGTGAGGGGGACAGGGCGGGCACTGAAGCTTTCTTT.

This clone was found once. The chain uses TRBV19 and TRBJ2-7, with 7 bases aligning to TRBD2. Germline CDR1 is LNHDA and CDR2 is SQIVND (reference sequence). The V segment lost 4 bases and the J segment 2 bases; nucleotides outside the gene matches: 8. The CDR3 is 15 amino acids. The CDR3 loop reads CASSNPGGRTYEQYF. The CDR3 DNA follows: TGTGCCAGTAGTAATCCGGGGGGAAGGACCTACGAGCAGTACTTC.

In its sample, this clone was seen a few times. The chain joins TRBV7-2 to TRBJ1-2, with unresolved D. This CDR3 region has 12 residues. CDR1 and CDR2 (germline): SGHTA, FQGNSA. V was pared by 2 bases and J by 3 bases, with 4 bases between. This CDR3 reads CASSLTDYGYTF. The CDR3 bases are TGTGCCAGCAGCTTAACGGACTATGGCTACACCTTC.

This rearrangement joins TRBV19 to TRBJ2-5; D call uncertain. Germline-derived CDR1 and CDR2 are LNHDA and SQIVND (reference sequence). The V end lost 0 bases, the J end lost 7 bases, and 6 bases lay between the germline ends. This CDR3 is 12 amino acids long. In DNA, the CDR3 is TGTGCCAGTAGTATAGACGTCGGGACCCAGTACTTC. Translated: CASSIDVGTQYF.

This chain joins TRBV5-6 and TRBJ2-5, with D tentatively TRBD1 (6 bases). The CDR3 runs to 15 residues. Trimming pared 1 base from V and 3 bases from J, leaving 13 bases between. From germline, CDR1 is SGHDT and CDR2 YYEEEE. CDR3 DNA: TGTGCCAGCAGCTTGTATCGGGCAGGGGAAGAGACCCAGTACTTC. Protein product: CASSLYRAGEETQYF. Full variable domain (rest looked up from reference TRBV5-6 and TRBJ2-5): DAGVTQSPTHLIKTRGQQVTLRCSPKSGHDTVSWYQQALGQGPQFIFQYYEEEERQRGNFPDRFSGHQFPNYSSELNVNALLLGDSALYLCASSLYRAGEETQYFGPGTRLLVL.

V usage is TRBV11-3 and J usage is TRBJ1-1; 8 bases match TRBD1. CDR1 is SGHNT, CDR2 YENEEA, per germline. The CDR3 contains 13 residues. J lost 10 bases, V lost 5 bases, and 9 bases had no gene match. The CDR3 sequence is CASSVSGGSVAFF. The CDR3 DNA follows: TGTGCCAGCAGCGTATCAGGGGGCTCGGTAGCTTTCTTT. Based on the CDR3 plus reference TRBV11-3 and TRBJ1-1, the full variable domain is EAGVVQSPRYKIIEKKQPVAFWCNPISGHNTLYWYLQNLGQGPELLIRYENEEAVDDSQLPKDRFSAERLKGVDSTLKIQPAELGDSAVYLCASSVSGGSVAFFGQGTRLTVV.

V usage is TRBV5-1 and J usage is TRBJ1-3; 7 bases line up with TRBD1. Per the germline V gene, CDR1 is SGHRS and CDR2 is YFSETQ. The CDR3 totals 13 residues. J was trimmed by 8 bases and V by 4 bases; bases with no gene match: 6. This CDR3 reads CASSPGGSDTIYF. CDR3 in DNA: TGCGCCAGCAGCCCAGGGGGTTCGGACACCATATATTTT.

The chain recombines TRBV11-2 with TRBJ2-7; the match to TRBD1 covers 7 bases. The length of the CDR3 is 13 residues. Unmatched junction bases numbered 7, after V lost 5 bases and J lost 6 bases. The germline V gene encodes CDR1 SGHAT and CDR2 FQNNGV. This CDR3 is CASSEQGFSEQYF. In DNA, the CDR3 is TGTGCCAGCAGCGAACAGGGGTTTTCCGAGCAGTACTTC.

The CDR3 nucleotides read TGTGCCAGCGGATGGAGTACTACCACAGATACGCAGTATTTT. Amino acid sequence: CASGWSTTTDTQYF. V usage is TRBV27 and J usage is TRBJ2-3; D ambiguous. CDR1 is MNHEY, CDR2 SMNVEV, per germline (reference sequence). Trimming pared 8 bases from V and 2 bases from J, leaving 14 bases between. The CDR3 contains 14 residues.

The genes are TRBV9 and TRBJ2-5; the D gene is possibly TRBD2 (5 bases). The CDR3 contains 13 residues. The germline gives CDR1 SGDLS, CDR2 YYNGEE. The V end lost 2 bases, the J end lost 3 bases, and 8 bases lay between the germline ends. For the CDR3, the DNA is TGTGCCAGCAGCGTTGACTACAAAGAGACCCAGTACTTC. Translating gives CASSVDYKETQYF.

The gene calls are TRBV11-2 and TRBJ2-7; TRBD1 might be the D (5 bases). The germline CDR1 and CDR2 sequences are SGHAT and FQNNGV. The CDR3 is 19 amino acids. The germline V and J ends were trimmed by 4 bases and 0 bases, with 25 bases remaining between them. CDR3 in amino acids: CASSSQWGRVTESSYEQYF. CDR3 nucleotide sequence: TGTGCCAGCAGCTCCCAATGGGGCAGGGTGACCGAGAGCTCCTACGAGCAGTACTTC.

This clone has more than one count but fewer than ten. The rearrangement uses TRBV6-5 and TRBJ1-1; the D gene is possibly TRBD1 (6 bases). CDR1 is MNHEY and CDR2 is SVGAGI in the germline V gene. Deletions cut 6 bases from V and 1 base from J, with 9 bases between. This CDR3 region has 13 residues. The CDR3 coding sequence is TGTGCCAGCAGAAAAGGGGGGAACACTGAAGCTTTCTTT. This sequence encodes CASRKGGNTEAFF.

This chain connects TRBV7-6 to TRBJ1-1, with TRBD1 matching over 7 bases. V shed 5 bases and J 1 base; nucleotides not matched to a gene: 4. There are 14 residues in the CDR3. Germline-derived CDR1 and CDR2 are SGHVS and FNYEAQ. The CDR3, as DNA: TGTGCCAGCAGCCTACAGGGGAGGAACACTGAAGCTTTCTTT. Translated, it gives CASSLQGRNTEAFF.

This chain connects TRBV25-1 to TRBJ1-2, with a possible D match to TRBD1 (5 bases). Germline V gives CDR1 MGHDK, CDR2 SYGVNS. V was trimmed by 2 bases and J by 0 bases, leaving 10 bases between them. The CDR3 totals 15 residues. The CDR3 reads CASSETGLANYGYTF. The DNA of the CDR3 is TGTGCCAGCAGTGAAACAGGCCTAGCTAACTATGGCTACACCTTC.

This clone has more than one count but fewer than ten. The chain employs TRBV6-1 and TRBJ1-3; D is ambiguous. The CDR3 runs to 13 residues. Germline CDR1 is MNHNS and CDR2 is SASEGT. Trimming cost V 0 bases and J 5 bases, with 5 bases left between them. CDR3 residues: CASSEATRNTIYF. The DNA for the CDR3 is TGTGCCAGCAGTGAAGCTACAAGAAACACCATATATTTT.

The chain employs TRBV7-2 and TRBJ2-5; D not resolved. This CDR3 contains 11 residues. Germline CDR1 and CDR2: SGHTA and FQGNSA. Trimming left V 5 bases short and J 5 bases short, with 6 bases between. The CDR3 DNA is TGTGCCAGCAGCCCTCTGGAGACCCAGTACTTC. As protein: CASSPLETQYF.

The V gene is TRBV9, the J gene TRBJ2-5; no clear D. The V gene lost 3 bases and the J gene lost 5 bases, with 8 bases spanning the gap. Per germline, CDR1 SGDLS and CDR2 YYNGEE. This CDR3 is built from 12 residues. The CDR3 region has the DNA TGTGCCAGCAGCGACAGTGGGGAGACCCAGTACTTC. This codes for CASSDSGETQYF.

The rearrangement uses TRBV18 and TRBJ2-1; 7 positions agree with TRBD1. This CDR3 region has 13 residues. V trimming: 5 bases; J trimming: 6 bases; junction bases outside the gene matches: 4. Looked up from germline, CDR1 is KGHSH and CDR2 is LQKENI. The CDR3 nucleotides read TGTGCCAGCTCATTGGGGACAGTCAATGAGCAGTTCTTC. Residues: CASSLGTVNEQFF.

The J gene is TRBJ1-2, the V gene TRBV30; 8 bases map to TRBD1. V shed 7 bases and J 6 bases; nucleotides not matched to a gene: 13. The germline CDR1 and CDR2 sequences are GTSNPN and SVGIG (reference sequence). The CDR3 is made up of 14 amino acids. The CDR3, as DNA: TGTGCCTTTTGGACAGGGTATTATGAAAATGGCTACACCTTC. Amino acids: CAFWTGYYENGYTF.